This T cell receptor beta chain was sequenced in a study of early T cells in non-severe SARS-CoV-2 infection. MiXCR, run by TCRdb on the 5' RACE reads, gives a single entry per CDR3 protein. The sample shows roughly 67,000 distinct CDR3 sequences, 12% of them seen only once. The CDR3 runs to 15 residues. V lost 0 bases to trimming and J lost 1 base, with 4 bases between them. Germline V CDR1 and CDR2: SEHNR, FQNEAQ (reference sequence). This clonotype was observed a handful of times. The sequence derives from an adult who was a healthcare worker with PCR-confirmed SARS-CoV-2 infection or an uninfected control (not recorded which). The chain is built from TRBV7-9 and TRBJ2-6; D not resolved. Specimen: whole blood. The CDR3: CASSLAGSGANVLTF. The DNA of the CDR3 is TGTGCCAGCAGCTTAGCAGGGTCTGGGGCCAACGTCCTGACTTTC.